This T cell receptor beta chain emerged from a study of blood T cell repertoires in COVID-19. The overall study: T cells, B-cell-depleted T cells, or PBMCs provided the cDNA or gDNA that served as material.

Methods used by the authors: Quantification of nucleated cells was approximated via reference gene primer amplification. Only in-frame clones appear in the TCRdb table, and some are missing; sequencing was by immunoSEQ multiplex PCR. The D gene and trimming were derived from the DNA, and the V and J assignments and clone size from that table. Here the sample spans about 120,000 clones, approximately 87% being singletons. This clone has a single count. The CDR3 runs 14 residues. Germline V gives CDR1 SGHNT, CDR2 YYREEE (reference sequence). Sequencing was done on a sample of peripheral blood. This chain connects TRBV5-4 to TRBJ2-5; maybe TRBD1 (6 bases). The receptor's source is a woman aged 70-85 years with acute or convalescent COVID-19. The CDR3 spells CAIRPLQGMETQYF. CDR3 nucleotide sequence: TGTGCAATTCGTCCCCTACAGGGTATGGAGACCCAGTACTTC.